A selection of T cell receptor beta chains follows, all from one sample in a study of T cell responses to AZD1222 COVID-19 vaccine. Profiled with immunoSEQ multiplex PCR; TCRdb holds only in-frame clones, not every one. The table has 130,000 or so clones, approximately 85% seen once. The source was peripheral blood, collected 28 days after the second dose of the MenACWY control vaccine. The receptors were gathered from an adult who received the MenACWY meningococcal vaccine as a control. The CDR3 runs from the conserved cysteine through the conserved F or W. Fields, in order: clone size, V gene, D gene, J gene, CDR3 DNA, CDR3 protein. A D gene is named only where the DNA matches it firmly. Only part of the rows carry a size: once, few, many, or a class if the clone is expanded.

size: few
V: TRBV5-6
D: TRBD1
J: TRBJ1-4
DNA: TGTGCCAGCAGCTCCGGACAGGGGGCGAATGAAAAACTGTTTTTT
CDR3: CASSSGQGANEKLFF

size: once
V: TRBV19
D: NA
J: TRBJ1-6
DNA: TGTGCCAGTATGGGGGGATTTGGTTCACCCCTCCACTTT
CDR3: CASMGGFGSPLHF

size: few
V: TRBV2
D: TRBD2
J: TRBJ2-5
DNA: TGTGCCAGCAGGGGCACCGGGACTAGCGGGACCCAGTACTTC
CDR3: CASRGTGTSGTQYF

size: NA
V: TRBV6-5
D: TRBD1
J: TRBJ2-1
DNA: TGTGCCAGCAGACCGACAGGGGATAATGAGCAGTTCTTC
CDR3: CASRPTGDNEQFF

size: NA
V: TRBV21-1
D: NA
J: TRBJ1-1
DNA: TGTGCCAGCAGCAAAGCGCAGGGGACGCACTCTCTCGAAGCTTTCTTT
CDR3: CASSKAQGTHSLEAFF

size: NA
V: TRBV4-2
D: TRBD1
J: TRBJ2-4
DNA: TGTGCCAGCAGCCAGGACAGGAGCAGCAAAAACATTCAGTACTTC
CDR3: CASSQDRSSKNIQYF

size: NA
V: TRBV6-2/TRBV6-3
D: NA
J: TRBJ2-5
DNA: TGTGCCAGCAGCCCCAGGTTGTGGGAGACCCAGTACTTC
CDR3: CASSPRLWETQYF

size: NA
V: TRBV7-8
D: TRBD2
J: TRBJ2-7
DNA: TGTGCCAGCAGCGGGGGGTCAGCGGGAGTCGAGCAGTACTTC
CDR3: CASSGGSAGVEQYF

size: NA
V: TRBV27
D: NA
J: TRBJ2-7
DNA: TGTGCCAGCAGATTCGAATATTTGCTGGCGCCCGTCCTCGAGCAGTACTTC
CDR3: CASRFEYLLAPVLEQYF

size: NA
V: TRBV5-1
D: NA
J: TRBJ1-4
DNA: TGCGCCAGCAGCTTGGCCCTGGCTCGGGGGGAAAAACTGTTTTTT
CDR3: CASSLALARGEKLFF

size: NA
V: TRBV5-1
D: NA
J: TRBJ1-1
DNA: TGCGCCAGCAGCTTGGACTTAAGGGGTGACACTGAAGCTTTCTTT
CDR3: CASSLDLRGDTEAFF

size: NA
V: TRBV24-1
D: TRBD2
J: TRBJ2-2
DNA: TGTGCCACCAGTGATTTTAGGGGACTAGCGGCACCGAACACCGGGGAGCTGTTTTTT
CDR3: CATSDFRGLAAPNTGELFF

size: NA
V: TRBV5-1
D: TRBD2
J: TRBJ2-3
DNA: TGCGCCAGCAGTACGAGGCTTGCGGGAGCCGGAGATACGCAGTATTTT
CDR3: CASSTRLAGAGDTQYF

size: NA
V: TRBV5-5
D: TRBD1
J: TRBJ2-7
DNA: TGTGCCAGCAGTTTGCGGACAGGGAGGTATGACGAGCAGTACTTC
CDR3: CASSLRTGRYDEQYF

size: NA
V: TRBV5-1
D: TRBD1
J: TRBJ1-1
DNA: TGCGCCAGCAGCTCGGGACAGTACACTGAAGCTTTCTTT
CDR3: CASSSGQYTEAFF

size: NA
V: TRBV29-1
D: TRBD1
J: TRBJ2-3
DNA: TGCAGCGTCGATACCGGGACAGGGATAACAGATACGCAGTATTTT
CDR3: CSVDTGTGITDTQYF

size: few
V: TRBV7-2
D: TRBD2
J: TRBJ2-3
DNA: TGTGCCAGCAGACCCGGGACTAGCGGGAGGGCCGAAGATACGCAGTATTTT
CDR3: CASRPGTSGRAEDTQYF

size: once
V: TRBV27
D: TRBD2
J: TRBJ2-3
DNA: TGTGCCAGCAGTCATGGGCTAGCGGGGGGTAGCACAGATACGCAGTATTTT
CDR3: CASSHGLAGGSTDTQYF

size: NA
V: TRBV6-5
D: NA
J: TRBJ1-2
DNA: TGTGCCAGCAGTTACGCGCTCGGACGCTCTGGCTACACCTTC
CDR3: CASSYALGRSGYTF

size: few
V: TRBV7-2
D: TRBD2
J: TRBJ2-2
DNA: TGTGCCAGCAGCCTTACTAGCGGGGGGGCCTCCGGGGAGCTGTTTTTT
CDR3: CASSLTSGGASGELFF

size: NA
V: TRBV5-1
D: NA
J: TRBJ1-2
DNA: TGCGCCAGCAGTAGTAGGGGCGAATTAGATGGCTACACCTTC
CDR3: CASSSRGELDGYTF

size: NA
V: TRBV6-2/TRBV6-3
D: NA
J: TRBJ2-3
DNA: TGTGCCAGCAGTCAGACCACTAGCACAGATACGCAGTATTTT
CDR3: CASSQTTSTDTQYF